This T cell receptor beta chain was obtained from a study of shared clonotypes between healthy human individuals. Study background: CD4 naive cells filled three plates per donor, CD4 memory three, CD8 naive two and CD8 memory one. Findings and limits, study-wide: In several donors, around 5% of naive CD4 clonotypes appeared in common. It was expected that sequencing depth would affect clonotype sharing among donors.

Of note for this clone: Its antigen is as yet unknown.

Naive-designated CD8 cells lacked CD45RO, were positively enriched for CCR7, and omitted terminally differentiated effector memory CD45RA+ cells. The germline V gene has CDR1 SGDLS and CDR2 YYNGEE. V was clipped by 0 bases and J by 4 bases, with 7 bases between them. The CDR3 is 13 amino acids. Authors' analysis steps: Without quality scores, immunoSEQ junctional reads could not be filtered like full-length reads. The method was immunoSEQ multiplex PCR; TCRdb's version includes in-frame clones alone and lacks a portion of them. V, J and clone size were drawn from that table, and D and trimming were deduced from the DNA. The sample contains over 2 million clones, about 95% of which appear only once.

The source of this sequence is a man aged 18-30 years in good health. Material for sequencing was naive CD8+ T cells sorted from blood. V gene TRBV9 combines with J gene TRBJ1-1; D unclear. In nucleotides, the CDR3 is TGTGCCAGCAGCGTAGAACCCATCACTGAAGCTTTCTTT. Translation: CASSVEPITEAFF.